This T cell receptor beta chain stems from a study of follicular helper T cells after annual influenza vaccination. Broader study findings: ICOS+CD38+ cTfh clonality tracked population frequency, and its change tracked circulating plasmablast change.

The CDR3 spans 15 residues. With 6 bases removed from V and 1 base from J, the gap between germline ends came to 15 bases. Per germline, CDR1 MNHEY and CDR2 SVGAGI. Comment on this clone: The antigen remains unidentified.

Assay: immunoSEQ multiplex PCR; the TCRdb copy retains only in-frame clones and omits some. The sample lists more than 9,000 clones, around four fifths occurring once. Time point here: 2014-2015 season, 7 days after vaccination. No donor had influenza vaccine in the prior 6 months; all lived in the community. This clonotype was obtained from an adult who received the influenza vaccine. Here the sequenced sample was CXCR5- memory CD4+ T cells sorted from blood, taken 7 days after influenza vaccination. V is TRBV6-5 and J is TRBJ1-1, with D possibly being TRBD1 (5 bases). In DNA form, the CDR3 reads TGTGCCAGCAGCCTAGGGCAGGGAACGAACACTGAAGCTTTCTTT. Its protein product is CASSLGQGTNTEAFF.